This record looks at one T cell receptor beta chain sequence and its context. The CDR3 contains 19 residues. V lost 2 bases and J lost 2; bases outside the gene matches: 15. Germline V CDR1 and CDR2: SGHAT, FQNNGV. An equimolar mix of two oligonucleotides served as the beta constant-region primer for TRBC1 and TRBC2. One entry per CDR3 protein, called by TCRdb with MiXCR from the UMI-ligation and nested PCR reads. The data hold some 83,000 distinct CDR3 sequences, with about an eighth observed a single time. This sample is drawn from a study of naive and memory T cell subsets. Sequencing used central memory CD4+ T cells from blood. The V and J genes are TRBV11-2 and TRBJ2-3; TRBD1 matches 8 bases. The TCR comes from a human donor in good health. CDR3 coding DNA: TGTGCCAGCAGCTTACCCCTCCATGGACAGGGAAGCCCCACAGATACGCAGTATTTT. Amino acid sequence: CASSLPLHGQGSPTDTQYF. The full variable domain, with the rest looked up from reference TRBV11-2 and TRBJ2-3, is EAGVAQSPRYKIIEKRQSVAFWCNPISGHATLYWYQQILGQGPKLLIQFQNNGVVDDSQLPKDRFSAERLKGVDSTLKIQPAKLEDSAVYLCASSLPLHGQGSPTDTQYFGPGTRLTVL.